This T cell receptor (beta chain) stems from a study of cytomegalovirus exposure and HLA in healthy donors. Whole-study results and caveats: Sequencing had likely introduced a cluster of highly shared sequence variants as an artifact. Later analysis showed TCR association rates varying by HLA locus, highest for DRB1 and lowest for HLA-C. TCR beta V- and J-gene trimming was later associated with a missense DCLRE1C variant.

The V gene's germline CDR1 is MNHEY and CDR2 SMNVEV (reference sequence). This CDR3 spans 15 amino acids. Unmatched junction bases numbered 12, after V lost 7 bases and J lost 3 bases. PCR involved 60 Vbeta and 13 Jbeta primers. Repertoires were generated with immunoSEQ multiplex PCR, while TCRdb's copy carries only in-frame clones and drops some. This specimen shows 100,000 to 150,000 clones; the ten leading clones hold about 2.2%. Each donor's status was that of a healthy bone marrow donor. Regarding this clone: Its specificity is not known.

The chain recombines TRBV27 with TRBJ2-7, with 7 bases that match TRBD2. Sequencing was done on a sample of PBMCs. The sequence came from a man aged 40-50 years in good health and CMV-seronegative. CDR3 amino acids: CASTAWAGEGYEQYF. The CDR3 DNA is TGTGCCAGCACCGCGTGGGCGGGAGAGGGCTACGAGCAGTACTTC.